These 28 T cell receptor beta chains were sequenced from one sample in a study of blood T cell repertoires in COVID-19. This table comes from immunoSEQ multiplex PCR, and its TCRdb copy is limited to in-frame clones, with some not included. Found here are about 120,000 clones, 60% to 80% of them singletons; the top ten hold over 7%. The sequenced sample consisted of peripheral blood. The receptors here all came from a human donor in a cohort sampled during active COVID-19.

This clone occurred once. The V and J genes are TRBV5-1 and TRBJ2-7; 7 bases match TRBD1. Trimming removed 5 bases from V and 0 bases from J; junction bases left unmatched: 8. Germline CDR1 SGHRS, CDR2 YFSETQ. The CDR3 loop spans 15 amino acids. The CDR3 bases are TGCGCCAGCAGACCCGGGACAGCAACCTCCTACGAGCAGTACTTC. It translates to CASRPGTATSYEQYF.

The chain combines TRBV4-1 with TRBJ1-5; 7 bases match TRBD1. The CDR3 sequence is 15 residues long. Trimming removed 0 bases from V and 2 bases from J; junction bases left unmatched: 1. Germline values: CDR1 MGHRA, CDR2 YSYEKL. CDR3 DNA: TGCGCCAGCAGCCAAGATACAGGGGGCAATCAGCCCCAGCATTTT. Residues: CASSQDTGGNQPQHF.

This clone has more than one count but fewer than ten. This chain connects TRBV5-6 to TRBJ1-5, with 10 positions matching TRBD1. The J segment lost 6 bases and the V segment lost 0 bases, leaving 3 bases of the junction unmatched. The CDR3 runs to 15 residues. The germline gives CDR1 SGHDT, CDR2 YYEEEE. The CDR3 reads CASSLGGTGAQPQHF. The DNA for the CDR3 is TGTGCCAGCAGCTTGGGGGGGACAGGGGCTCAGCCCCAGCATTTT.

This chain uses TRBV4-1 with TRBJ2-7, with D maybe TRBD2 (6 bases). Germline assignment: CDR1 MGHRA and CDR2 YSYEKL. Trimming removed 5 bases at V and 5 bases at J, with 13 bases between. This CDR3 comprises 13 residues. The CDR3 sequence is CASSGPGAHEQYF. In DNA, the CDR3 is TGCGCCAGCAGCGGTCCGGGAGCTCACGAGCAGTACTTC.

The CDR3 region is CASSFGGQPQHF. The CDR3 DNA is TGTGCCAGCAGCTTTGGAGGCCAGCCCCAGCATTTT. The chain uses TRBV3-1 (or the pseudogene TRBV3-2) and TRBJ1-5; D gene ambiguous. This CDR3 is 12 amino acids long. Trimming removed 5 bases from V and 7 bases from J, with 9 bases in between. Germline V gives CDR1 LGHDT, CDR2 YNNKEL (reference sequence).

V gene TRBV5-4 combines with J gene TRBJ1-4; 7 bases align to TRBD1. The germline gives CDR1 SGHNT, CDR2 YYREEE (reference sequence). The junction had 5 bases not matched to a gene; V was cut back by 4 bases and J by 5 bases. The CDR3 has 14 amino acids. This chain's CDR3 is CASSRDSLNEKLFF. DNA of the CDR3: TGTGCCAGCAGCCGGGACAGTCTAAATGAAAAACTGTTTTTT.

The V call is TRBV10-3, the J call TRBJ2-7; 7 bases are a match to TRBD2. Germline CDR1 is ENHRY and CDR2 is SYGVKD. The trim removed 4 bases at V and 0 bases at J, leaving 3 bases unmatched. CDR3 length equals 14 residues. The CDR3 sequence: CAISAIAGSYEQYF. The CDR3 DNA reads as TGTGCCATCAGTGCCATAGCGGGCTCCTACGAGCAGTACTTC.

The chain combines TRBV5-1 with TRBJ1-2; 10 nucleotides agree with TRBD1. The trim removed 4 bases at V and 2 bases at J, leaving 5 bases unmatched. The CDR3 has 15 amino acids. CDR1 and CDR2 (germline): SGHRS, YFSETQ. This CDR3 reads CASSPGQGLNYGYTF. The CDR3 region has the DNA TGCGCCAGCAGCCCGGGACAGGGGCTCAACTATGGCTACACCTTC.

V and J are TRBV10-2 and TRBJ1-5, with D hard to call. CDR3 length: 14 amino acids. Per germline, CDR1 WSHSY and CDR2 SAAADI. Trimming cost V 0 bases and J 0 bases, with 3 bases left between them. In nucleotides, the CDR3 is TGCGCCAGCAGTGAGTCTTATAGCAATCAGCCCCAGCATTTT. It is translated as CASSESYSNQPQHF.

The chain uses TRBV4-2 and TRBJ2-1, with D perhaps matching TRBD1 (6 bases). Between the trimmed V and J ends, which lost 0 bases and 0 bases, there was a span of 12 bases. The CDR3 consists of 17 residues. Germline CDR1 and CDR2: LGHNA and YNFKEQ. The CDR3 here is CASSQDQDSSSYNEQFF. The CDR3 DNA reads TGTGCCAGCAGCCAAGATCAGGACAGTAGCTCCTACAATGAGCAGTTCTTC.

This chain connects TRBV5-4 to TRBJ1-4; 8 nucleotides match TRBD1. Germline lookup yields CDR1 SGHNT and CDR2 YYREEE (reference sequence). The CDR3 length is 16 residues. V gave up 3 bases and J gave up 1 base; unmatched junction bases: 5. The CDR3 DNA is TGTGCCAGCAGCTGGGGAGGACAGGGAACTAATGAAAAACTGTTTTTT. Protein sequence: CASSWGGQGTNEKLFF.

V and J are TRBV7-9 and TRBJ2-3; the match to TRBD2 covers 13 bases. The CDR3 spans 19 residues. Trimming cost V 0 bases and J 0 bases; bases outside gene matches: 6. Germline CDR1 and CDR2: SEHNR and FQNEAQ (reference sequence). The CDR3 spells CASSLAPGLAGISTDTQYF. The CDR3 DNA reads as TGTGCCAGCAGCTTAGCCCCGGGACTAGCGGGGATTAGCACAGATACGCAGTATTTT.

V usage is TRBV6-5 and J usage is TRBJ2-3; 8 bases agree with TRBD1. Germline V gives CDR1 MNHEY, CDR2 SVGAGI. The CDR3 runs 15 residues. V was clipped by 6 bases and J by 6 bases; unmatched bases: 11. In DNA form, the CDR3 reads TGTGCCAGCAGCGTCCAGGGGGCCGATGGGGATACGCAGTATTTT. Its protein product is CASSVQGADGDTQYF.

The chain links TRBV4-1 to TRBJ1-2; D remains ambiguous. This CDR3 has 14 amino acids. Trimming removed 0 bases at V and 9 bases at J, with 14 bases between. CDR1 MGHRA and CDR2 YSYEKL come from the germline V gene. The CDR3 nucleotides are TGCGCCAGCAGCCAAGATGAATCGGGTTTCAGCTACACCTTC. Residues: CASSQDESGFSYTF.

The V gene is TRBV28, the J gene TRBJ1-3, with D perhaps TRBD1 (6 bases). V was pared by 7 bases and J by 2 bases, with 12 bases between. CDR3 length: 14 amino acids. Germline V gives CDR1 MDHEN, CDR2 SYDVKM. CDR3 amino acids: CASNPGVPGNTIYF. The CDR3 nucleotides read TGTGCCAGCAATCCAGGGGTCCCTGGAAACACCATATATTTT. Full variable domain (outside the CDR3, taken from reference TRBV28 and TRBJ1-3): DVKVTQSSRYLVKRTGEKVFLECVQDMDHENMFWYRQDPGLGLRLIYFSYDVKMKEKGDIPEGYSVSREKKERFSLILESASTNQTSMYLCASNPGVPGNTIYFGEGSWLTVV.

V and J are TRBV5-1 and TRBJ1-2; 7 bases fit TRBD1. Germline V gene data show CDR1 as SGHRS and CDR2 as YFSETQ. The V and J ends lost 5 bases and 6 bases, in that order; junction bases with no gene match: 10. CDR3 length: 14 residues. The DNA of the CDR3 is TGCGCCAGCAGTTGGGACAGCTCTTCCGATGGCTACACCTTC. Amino acid sequence: CASSWDSSSDGYTF.

This clone has only a few counts. V gene TRBV6-5 combines with J gene TRBJ2-7; no clear D gene. V shed 5 bases and J shed 3 bases, with 11 bases lying between them. The CDR3 is made up of 13 amino acids. CDR1 and CDR2 (germline): MNHEY, SVGAGI. CDR3 DNA: TGTGCCAGCAGTCCCAGCGCTAGCTACGAGCAGTACTTC. Translating gives CASSPSASYEQYF.

This chain uses TRBV18 with TRBJ2-7; maybe TRBD1 (5 bases). The CDR3 has 16 residues. CDR1 is KGHSH, CDR2 LQKENI, per germline. Trimming removed 6 bases from V and 3 bases from J, with 21 bases in between. The CDR3 protein is CASSQNSTEGLYEQYF. The CDR3 DNA reads as TGTGCCAGCTCTCAGAACTCGACAGAAGGGCTCTACGAGCAGTACTTC.

This clone was detected only a few times. J is TRBJ2-7 and V is TRBV28; D gene uncertain. Germline V gives CDR1 MDHEN, CDR2 SYDVKM. Trimming pared 2 bases from V and 1 base from J, leaving 6 bases between. The CDR3 totals 13 residues. The CDR3 nucleotides read TGTGCCAGCAGTTTAGCCAGTTCCTACGAGCAGTACTTC. This codes for CASSLASSYEQYF.

The chain has TRBV27 and TRBJ1-6; the D gene is possibly TRBD1 (6 bases). Trimming removed 3 bases at V and 5 bases at J, with 8 bases between. The CDR3 runs to 14 residues. Germline CDR1 reads MNHEY; CDR2 reads SMNVEV (reference sequence). The chain's CDR3 is CASSLAGDNSPLHF. The CDR3 DNA sequence: TGTGCCAGCAGTTTGGCAGGGGATAATTCACCCCTCCACTTT.

V is TRBV27 and J is TRBJ1-5; 9 bases map to TRBD1. In germline, CDR1 is MNHEY, CDR2 SMNVEV (reference sequence). V was clipped by 6 bases and J by 6 bases; unmatched bases: 12. The CDR3 runs 16 residues. In DNA, the CDR3 is TGTGCCAGCAGGGCCGGTACAGGGGGCTTCACTCAGCCCCAGCATTTT. As protein: CASRAGTGGFTQPQHF.

The V and J genes are TRBV2 and TRBJ2-5; 10 positions match TRBD2. The CDR3 covers 15 residues. Per germline, CDR1 SNHLY and CDR2 FYNNEI. V was pared by 4 bases and J by 2 bases, with 4 bases of the junction left unmatched. The CDR3 spells CASSVTSGAQETQYF. The CDR3 DNA reads as TGTGCCAGCAGTGTCACTAGCGGGGCTCAAGAGACCCAGTACTTC. The full variable domain, in which reference TRBV2 and TRBJ2-5 provide the parts outside the CDR3, is EPEVTQTPSHQVTQMGQEVILRCVPISNHLYFYWYRQILGQKVEFLVSFYNNEISEKSEIFDDQFSVERPDGSNFTLKIRSTKLEDSAMYFCASSVTSGAQETQYFGPGTRLLVL.

The DNA of the CDR3 is TGCGCCAGCAGCTTGGTAGGACAGGGGACTCATCCTTCCTACGAGCAGTACTTC. Its protein product is CASSLVGQGTHPSYEQYF. The chain employs TRBV5-1 and TRBJ2-7; 9 bases line up with TRBD1. The V gene's germline CDR1 is SGHRS and CDR2 YFSETQ. This CDR3 is 18 amino acids long. Trimming at V came to 0 bases and at J to 1 base, leaving 11 bases not matched to a gene.

J is TRBJ2-7 and V is TRBV30; 7 bases map to TRBD2. There are 14 residues in the CDR3. Germline lookup yields CDR1 GTSNPN and CDR2 SVGIG (reference sequence). Trimming removed 4 bases from V and 3 bases from J; junction bases left unmatched: 9. The CDR3 region is CAWNPGRENYEQYF. The CDR3 DNA is TGTGCCTGGAACCCGGGGCGGGAGAACTACGAGCAGTACTTC.

This clone showed up just once. The rearrangement joins TRBV14 to TRBJ2-7; maybe TRBD1 (5 bases). The germline V gene has CDR1 SGHDN and CDR2 FVKESK. Between the trimmed V and J ends, which lost 3 bases and 0 bases, there was a span of 6 bases. The CDR3 runs to 13 residues. The DNA for the CDR3 is TGTGCCAGCAGCCATGACAGCTCCTACGAGCAGTACTTC. It codes for CASSHDSSYEQYF.

The chain uses TRBV27 and TRBJ1-1; D ambiguous. This CDR3 spans 15 amino acids. V was clipped by 2 bases and J by 3 bases, with 13 bases between them. CDR1 and CDR2 (germline): MNHEY, SMNVEV (reference sequence). The CDR3 region has the DNA TGTGCCAGCAGTTTACTTAGGAGCCGGGACACTGAAGCTTTCTTT. Residues: CASSLLRSRDTEAFF.

The CDR3 DNA reads TGTGCCAGCTCACTGTGGAGCCGGGACAGGGACGGCGCCTATAATTCACCCCTCCACTTT. Translated, it gives CASSLWSRDRDGAYNSPLHF. This chain links TRBV18 with TRBJ1-6, with 9 bases matching TRBD1. CDR3 length: 20 amino acids. V trimming: 4 bases; J trimming: 2 bases; junction bases outside the gene matches: 15. The germline CDR1 and CDR2 sequences are KGHSH and LQKENI.

This clone was counted a few times. The V and J genes are TRBV19 and TRBJ2-7, with 10 bases lining up with TRBD1. The CDR3 extends over 15 amino acids. The germline V gene has CDR1 LNHDA and CDR2 SQIVND (reference sequence). The ends lost 4 bases at V and 1 base at J; junction bases unmatched: 4. The CDR3: CASSTRDRGSYEQYF. CDR3 coding DNA: TGTGCCAGTAGTACCCGGGACAGGGGATCCTACGAGCAGTACTTC.